The subject of this entry is one T cell receptor beta chain. The CDR3 extends over 16 amino acids. V trimming: 3 bases; J trimming: 2 bases; junction bases outside the gene matches: 10. Germline CDR1 SQVTM, CDR2 ANQGSEA. The data originate from a study of technical replicates of blood from a handful of donors. Method: immunoSEQ multiplex PCR; TCRdb's copy keeps in-frame clones and lacks some. The sample lists around 86,000 clones; about 96% were seen once. Sequencing was done on a sample of T cells isolated from PBMCs. This chain uses TRBV29-1 with TRBJ2-1; 7 positions match TRBD1. The TCR was taken from a human donor in good health. In DNA, the CDR3 is TGCAGCGTTGACCAAGTATCAGGGGGACCCTACAATGAGCAGTTCTTC. This encodes CSVDQVSGGPYNEQFF.